The entry below describes one T cell receptor beta chain. Its target antigen remains unknown. The input lacks base qualities; no much larger clone sits a single base away. This sample stems from a study of radiotherapy plus CTLA-4 blockade in lung cancer (dated by TCRdb to about 2018). Describing the broader study: Objective responses occurred in roughly 20% of enrolled patients, and 30% to 40% achieved disease control. Points the paper makes about the study in general: The strongest predictors of response, as reported, were early dynamic changes in blood T cell clones along with a rise in serum interferon-beta after radiation. After treatment with radiotherapy and ipilimumab, TCR clones that originated in tumors expanded in peripheral blood.

In this study, focal radiation therapy paired with CTLA-4 blockade (ipilimumab) was tested in patients who had chemo-refractory metastatic non-small-cell lung cancer. Spanning cysteine to phenylalanine, the CDR3 consists of 12 amino acids. CDR3 DNA only is kept here, 36 bases in frame from base 1. At the junction V is shortened by 6 bases and J by 0 bases, with 5 bases in between. The CDR1 and CDR2 encoded by the germline V gene are MDHEN and SYDVKM. The method was the immunoSEQ multiplex PCR assay. Imported from immuneACCESS, the table was reduced by TCRdb to in-frame sequences with V and J called. These copies leave out some clones; in studies compared against another copy, an unresolved V gene accounts for under half, and the cause of the remainder is not known. The sample contains more than 40,000 clones, approximately 76% of them found a single time. Of the sample, over 8.5% falls within the top ten clones.

The rearrangement joined TRBV28 to TRBJ1-2; the D gene remains uncertain. The TCR originated in a human donor with non-small cell lung cancer who had stable disease on radiotherapy plus ipilimumab. The sample was peripheral blood, taken from a patient treated with radiotherapy plus ipilimumab. The CDR3 protein sequence reads: CASSMTNYGYTF. Here is the DNA: TGTGCCAGCAGCATGACTAACTATGGCTACACCTTC.